This note documents a single T cell receptor beta chain sequence. Its antigen is not known. This sample was taken from a study of T-cell reconstitution after alpha-beta-depleted transplantation in children. Overall study results and limits: High day-60 TCRbeta diversity in some patients came from surviving recipient T cells and thymic progenitors.

The J segment lost 3 bases and the V segment lost 0 bases, leaving 15 bases of the junction unmatched. Per germline, CDR1 MNHEY and CDR2 SVGAGI. The CDR3 contains 19 residues. Molecular barcoding with unique molecular identifiers was used for the TCRbeta library. TCRdb re-called the PCR reads through MiXCR, storing one row per CDR3 protein. The repertoire holds more than 200,000 distinct CDR3 sequences, with approximately 15% as singletons. The chain recombines TRBV6-5 with TRBJ2-7, with 9 bases lining up with TRBD1. This receptor was identified in a male patient between 2 and 10 years old who had a stem cell transplant for acute lymphoblastic leukemia, so the T cells may come from the graft donor. The material was PBMCs, mostly from graft donor cells, obtained 360 days after TCRalphabeta/CD19-depleted stem cell transplant. DNA of the CDR3: TGTGCCAGCAGTTACTCAGGGGACAGGGCTGGATCTCCACTCTACGAGCAGTACTTC. Its protein product is CASSYSGDRAGSPLYEQYF.